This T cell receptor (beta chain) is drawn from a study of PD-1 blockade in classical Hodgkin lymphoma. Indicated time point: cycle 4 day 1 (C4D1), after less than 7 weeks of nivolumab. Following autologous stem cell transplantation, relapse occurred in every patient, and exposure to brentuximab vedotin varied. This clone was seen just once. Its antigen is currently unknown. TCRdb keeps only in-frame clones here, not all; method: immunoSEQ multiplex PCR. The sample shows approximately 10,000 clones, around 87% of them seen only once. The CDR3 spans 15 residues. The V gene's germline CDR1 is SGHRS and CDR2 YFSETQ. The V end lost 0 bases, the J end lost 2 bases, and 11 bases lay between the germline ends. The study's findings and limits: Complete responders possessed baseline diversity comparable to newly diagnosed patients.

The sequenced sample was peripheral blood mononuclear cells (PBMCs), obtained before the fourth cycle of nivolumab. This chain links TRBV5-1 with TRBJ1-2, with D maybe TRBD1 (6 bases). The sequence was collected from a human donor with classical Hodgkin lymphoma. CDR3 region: CASSLADSSNYGYTF. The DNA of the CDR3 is TGCGCCAGCAGCTTGGCGGACAGTTCCAACTATGGCTACACCTTC.